The T cell receptor beta chain under discussion was sequenced for a study of T cells expressing NK-cell markers. Using the 5' RACE reads, TCRdb records one entry per CDR3 protein without DNA. This table lists about 260,000 distinct CDR3 sequences. The specimen was blood T cells: a sorted CD56 or NKG2C T cell subset, CD4+ or CD8+ T cells, or bulk PBMC T cells (not recorded which). The receptor comes from a man younger than 30 in good health.

CDR3 sequence: CASNDLSSYEQYF. This sequence joins TRBV7-2 and TRBJ2-7. The CDR3 runs 13 residues. CDR1 and CDR2 from the germline V gene are SGHTA and FQGNSA. Full variable domain (rest looked up from reference TRBV7-2 and TRBJ2-7): GAGVSQSPSNKVTEKGKDVELRCDPISGHTALYWYRQSLGQGLEFLIYFQGNSAPDKSGLPSDRFSAERTGGSVSTLTIQRTQQEDSAVYLCASNDLSSYEQYFGPGTRLTVT.